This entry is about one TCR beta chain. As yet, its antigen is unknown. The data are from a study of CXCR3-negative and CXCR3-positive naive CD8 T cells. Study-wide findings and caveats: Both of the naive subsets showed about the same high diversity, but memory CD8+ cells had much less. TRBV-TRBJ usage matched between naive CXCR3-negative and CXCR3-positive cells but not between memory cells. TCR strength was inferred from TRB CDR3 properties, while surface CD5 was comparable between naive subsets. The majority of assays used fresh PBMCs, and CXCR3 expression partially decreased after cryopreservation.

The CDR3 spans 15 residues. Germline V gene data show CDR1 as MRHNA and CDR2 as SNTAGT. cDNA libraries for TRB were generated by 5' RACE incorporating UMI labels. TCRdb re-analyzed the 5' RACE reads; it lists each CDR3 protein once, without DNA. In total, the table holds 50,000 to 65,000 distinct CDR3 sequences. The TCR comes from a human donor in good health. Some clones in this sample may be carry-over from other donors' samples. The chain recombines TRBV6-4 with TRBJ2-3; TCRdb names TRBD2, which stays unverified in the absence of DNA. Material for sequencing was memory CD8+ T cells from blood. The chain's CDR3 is CASSAGLAGPDTQYF.